What follows are 9 T cell receptor beta chains derived from one specimen sequenced in a study of OX40 agonist ivuxolimab in advanced cancers. Clones were read by immunoSEQ multiplex PCR, and TCRdb kept only the in-frame ones, dropping some. The sample consists of some 52,000 clones, approximately 87% of them appearing once. Sample: CD4+ or CD8+ T cells sorted from blood, taken in a trial of the OX40 agonist ivuxolimab. The receptors shown here come from an adult with an advanced solid tumor such as melanoma, head and neck, liver or kidney cancer.

This clone was counted only a few times. The chain couples TRBV4-2 to TRBJ1-3, with D maybe TRBD1 (6 bases). CDR3 size: 16 residues. Germline V gives CDR1 LGHNA, CDR2 YNFKEQ. V dropped 0 bases and J dropped 4 bases, with 13 bases sitting between them. In DNA, the CDR3 is TGTGCCAGCAGCCAAGATCAATCAGGGGTAGGAAACACCATATATTTT. Residues: CASSQDQSGVGNTIYF.

The chain carries TRBV27 and TRBJ2-2, with D perhaps matching TRBD1 (6 bases). The length of the CDR3 is 14 residues. V lost 6 bases and J 1 base, leaving 9 bases between the germline ends. The V gene's germline CDR1 is MNHEY and CDR2 SMNVEV (reference sequence). The CDR3, as DNA: TGTGCCAGCAGGGGGGACAAGAACACCGGGGAGCTGTTTTTT. Translation: CASRGDKNTGELFF.

This chain links TRBV6-1 with TRBJ1-6, with no clear D. The CDR3 runs to 12 residues. From germline, CDR1 is MNHNS and CDR2 SASEGT. V lost 6 bases and J lost 7, with 7 bases in between. This chain's CDR3 is CASSRPNSPLHF. The CDR3 DNA follows: TGTGCCAGCAGCCGACCCAATTCACCCCTCCACTTT.

This clone was detected only a few times. The chain links TRBV19 to TRBJ2-3, with 11 bases identical to TRBD2. The CDR3 covers 15 residues. CDR1 and CDR2 from the germline V gene are LNHDA and SQIVND (reference sequence). J was trimmed by 6 bases and V by 7 bases; bases with no gene match: 9. CDR3 residues: CASNELAGALDTQYF. CDR3 sequence (DNA): TGTGCCAGTAATGAACTAGCGGGGGCTTTGGATACGCAGTATTTT.

DNA for the CDR3: TGCGCCAGCAGACAGATAGAGACCCAGTACTTC. Translating gives CASRQIETQYF. The chain is built from TRBV5-1 and TRBJ2-5; D is unclear. The CDR3 length is 11 residues. V was clipped by 5 bases and J by 4 bases, with 6 bases between them. Looked up from germline, CDR1 is SGHRS and CDR2 is YFSETQ.

V is TRBV12-2 and J is TRBJ1-2. TRBV12-2 is listed as a pseudogene. The length of the CDR3 is 15 residues. The CDR3: CASRSSPRWGGGYTF. The CDR3 DNA is TGTGCAAGTCGTTCTAGCCCCAGGTGGGGCGGTGGCTACACCTTC.

The V and J genes are TRBV18 and TRBJ2-3; D is uncertain. V lost 0 bases and J 4 bases, leaving 8 bases between the germline ends. This CDR3 is 14 amino acids long. From germline, CDR1 is KGHSH and CDR2 LQKENI. CDR3 coding DNA: TGTGCCAGCTCACCACCGTCTCAGCCAGATACGCAGTATTTT. It translates to CASSPPSQPDTQYF. Looking up the rest from reference TRBV18 and TRBJ2-3 gives the full variable domain: NAGVMQNPRHLVRRRGQEARLRCSPMKGHSHVYWYRQLPEEGLKFMVYLQKENIIDESGMPKERFSAEFPKEGPSILRIQQVVRGDSAAYFCASSPPSQPDTQYFGPGTRLTVL.

The CDR3 bases are TGTGCCAGCAGTGATTCCCTAGGGGGGGGCCGTGAGACCCAGTACTTC. It specifies CASSDSLGGGRETQYF. This chain uses TRBV25-1 with TRBJ2-5; D is possibly TRBD2 (7 bases). This CDR3 spans 16 amino acids. With 3 bases removed from V and 5 bases from J, the gap between germline ends came to 19 bases. Germline lookup yields CDR1 MGHDK and CDR2 SYGVNS. The whole variable domain, remainder taken from reference TRBV25-1 and TRBJ2-5, is EADIYQTPRYLVIGTGKKITLECSQTMGHDKMYWYQQDPGMELHLIHYSYGVNSTEKGDLSSESTVSRIRTEHFPLTLESARPSHTSQYLCASSDSLGGGRETQYFGPGTRLLVL.

This chain uses TRBV5-5 with TRBJ2-1, with TRBD2 matching over 15 bases. V shed 6 bases, J shed 7 bases, and the junction held 17 bases outside the gene matches. The germline V gene encodes CDR1 SGHKS and CDR2 YYEKEE (reference sequence). The length of the CDR3 is 19 residues. The CDR3: CASIKTGTSGGLPQNEQFF. The CDR3 region has the DNA TGTGCCAGCATCAAAACCGGGACTAGCGGGGGGTTACCCCAGAATGAGCAGTTCTTC.